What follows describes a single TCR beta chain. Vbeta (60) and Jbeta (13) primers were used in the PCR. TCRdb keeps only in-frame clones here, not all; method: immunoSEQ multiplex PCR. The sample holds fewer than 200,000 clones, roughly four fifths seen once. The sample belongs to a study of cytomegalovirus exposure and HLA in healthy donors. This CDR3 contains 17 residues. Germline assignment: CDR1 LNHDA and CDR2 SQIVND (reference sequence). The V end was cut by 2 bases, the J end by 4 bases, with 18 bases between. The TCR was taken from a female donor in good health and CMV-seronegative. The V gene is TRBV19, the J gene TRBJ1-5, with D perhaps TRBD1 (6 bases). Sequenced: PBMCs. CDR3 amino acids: CASSITGGAGVNQPQHF. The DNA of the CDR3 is TGTGCCAGTAGTATAACCGGGGGGGCGGGGGTTAATCAGCCCCAGCATTTT.